Below, one T cell receptor beta chain is given with its context. The data were taken from a study of T-cell memory formation after mild COVID-19. Using its own MiXCR run on the 5' RACE reads, TCRdb lists one record per CDR3 protein. This table has around 300,000 distinct CDR3 sequences, about 13% appearing once. The CDR3 is 15 amino acids. The TCR comes from a man aged 18 to 29 who had mild COVID-19 (a few samples of this study predate the infection). Cell type and time point are not known. V usage is TRBV21-1 and J usage is TRBJ1-2; the listed D gene, TRBD1, was not tested against the DNA. TRBV21-1 has pseudogene status. Sample: PBMCs or a T cell subset sorted from them (not recorded which). The CDR3 region has the DNA TGTGCCAGCAGTTCGAGGGGTTCCTTAGACTATGGCTACACCTTC. This encodes CASSSRGSLDYGYTF.